The 19 T cell receptor beta chains reported below all come from one sample, sequenced in a study of blood T cell repertoires in COVID-19. Sequencing was performed with immunoSEQ multiplex PCR; in TCRdb, only in-frame clones are kept and a portion is missing. The table has under 150,000 clones, around 85% seen once. Sequenced material: peripheral blood. The source of these receptors is a human donor in a cohort sampled during active COVID-19.

The chain has TRBV5-1 and TRBJ2-5; the D is unclear. The CDR3 has 13 amino acids. Germline assignment: CDR1 SGHRS and CDR2 YFSETQ. V was cut by 2 bases and J by 0 bases, with 5 bases left in between. The CDR3 sequence is CASSLSYQETQYF. The DNA for the CDR3 is TGCGCCAGCAGCTTATCGTACCAAGAGACCCAGTACTTC.

This clone appeared once. The chain couples TRBV6-2 or TRBV6-3 to TRBJ1-2, with 11 bases aligning to TRBD1. The germline V gene encodes CDR1 MNHEY and CDR2 SVGEGT. After removal of 5 bases from V and 3 bases from J, the junction contained 11 bases not matched to a gene. The CDR3 is 17 residues long. The DNA of the CDR3 is TGTGCCAGCAGTAAGAATAAAAGGACAGGGGGCGACTATGGCTACACCTTC. Translation: CASSKNKRTGGDYGYTF.

This clone was counted only a few times. The chain employs TRBV4-1 and TRBJ2-7; D is perhaps TRBD2 (5 bases). The CDR3 is made up of 16 amino acids. Germline values: CDR1 MGHRA, CDR2 YSYEKL. The ends were cut back, 0 bases at V and 6 bases at J, with 18 bases in the middle. In nucleotides, the CDR3 is TGCGCCAGCAGCCAAGAATCAGGACTCCCATACACCGAGCAGTACTTC. Translated, it gives CASSQESGLPYTEQYF.

This chain joins TRBV4-2 and TRBJ1-2, with D possibly matching TRBD1 (5 bases). V was cut by 0 bases and J by 4 bases, with 15 bases left in between. The CDR3 is 16 amino acids. CDR1 and CDR2 (germline): LGHNA, YNFKEQ. This chain's CDR3 is CASSQDPVPGPYGYTF. Written as DNA, the CDR3 is TGTGCCAGCAGCCAAGATCCGGTTCCAGGGCCCTATGGCTACACCTTC.

V usage is TRBV7-2 and J usage is TRBJ1-1; TRBD1 might be the D (6 bases). This CDR3 is built from 14 residues. Germline V lookup: CDR1 SGHTA, CDR2 FQGNSA. The V end lost 3 bases, the J end lost 2 bases, and 10 bases lay between the germline ends. CDR3 nucleotide sequence: TGTGCCAGCAGCTTTCGACAGGCCAACACTGAAGCTTTCTTT. Translating it yields CASSFRQANTEAFF.

The V and J genes are TRBV19 and TRBJ1-5, with D perhaps matching TRBD1 (5 bases). V was cut by 7 bases and J by 0 bases, with 13 bases left in between. This CDR3 spans 15 amino acids. Germline CDR1 is LNHDA and CDR2 is SQIVND (reference sequence). CDR3 nucleotide sequence: TGTGCCAGTAAAACGACAGCGAATAGCAATCAGCCCCAGCATTTT. Its translation is CASKTTANSNQPQHF.

The chain combines TRBV7-2 with TRBJ1-2, with 8 bases fitting TRBD1. With 7 bases clipped from V and 4 bases from J, the junction kept 11 bases outside the gene matches. Germline assignment: CDR1 SGHTA and CDR2 FQGNSA. The CDR3 covers 15 residues. The CDR3 here is CASTPRQGSPYGYTF. The CDR3 DNA sequence: TGTGCCAGCACCCCTCGACAGGGGAGCCCCTATGGCTACACCTTC.

The V call is TRBV18, the J call TRBJ1-5; TRBD1 might be the D (5 bases). CDR1 and CDR2 from the germline V gene are KGHSH and LQKENI. CDR3 length: 16 amino acids. Trimming took 6 bases from V and 4 from J, leaving 19 bases between them. CDR3 residues: CASSLSGGTKNQPQHF. CDR3 in DNA: TGTGCCAGCTCCCTGTCGGGAGGGACCAAAAATCAGCCCCAGCATTTT. Filled out from reference TRBV18 and TRBJ1-5, the complete variable domain reads NAGVMQNPRHLVRRRGQEARLRCSPMKGHSHVYWYRQLPEEGLKFMVYLQKENIIDESGMPKERFSAEFPKEGPSILRIQQVVRGDSAAYFCASSLSGGTKNQPQHFGDGTRLSIL.

This chain links TRBV29-1 with TRBJ2-1; a weak D match, TRBD2 (5 bases). Germline V gives CDR1 SQVTM, CDR2 ANQGSEA. V was shortened by 6 bases and J by 3 bases, with 12 bases between the two germline ends. The CDR3 is 13 amino acids. In nucleotides, the CDR3 is TGCAGCGTGAGGCCGGGGATCTACAATGAGCAGTTCTTC. It encodes CSVRPGIYNEQFF.

This clone was found once. The rearrangement joins TRBV30 to TRBJ2-7; TRBD1 agrees at 8 bases. This CDR3 has 14 amino acids. Unmatched junction bases numbered 3, after V lost 0 bases and J lost 2 bases. Germline CDR1 GTSNPN, CDR2 SVGIG (reference sequence). Here the CDR3 reads CAWSVGQGPYEQYF. Here the CDR3 DNA reads TGTGCCTGGAGTGTTGGACAGGGCCCCTACGAGCAGTACTTC.

The genes are TRBV6-5 and TRBJ1-4; D unresolved. V lost 2 bases and J lost 8, with 12 bases in between. The CDR3 extends over 14 amino acids. From germline, CDR1 is MNHEY and CDR2 SVGAGI. The CDR3 sequence: CASSYGERSEKLFF. CDR3 in DNA: TGTGCCAGCAGTTACGGAGAAAGGAGCGAAAAACTGTTTTTT.

This clone was counted a single time. The J gene is TRBJ2-7, the V gene TRBV28; maybe TRBD1 (7 bases). Germline CDR1 MDHEN, CDR2 SYDVKM. V was pared by 2 bases and J by 7 bases, with 15 bases between. The CDR3 length is 14 residues. The CDR3, as DNA: TGTGCCAGCAGTTTAGGGGGGACAGCCAAAGAGCAGTACTTC. The encoded protein is CASSLGGTAKEQYF. Variable domain in full (rest from reference TRBV28 and TRBJ2-7): DVKVTQSSRYLVKRTGEKVFLECVQDMDHENMFWYRQDPGLGLRLIYFSYDVKMKEKGDIPEGYSVSREKKERFSLILESASTNQTSMYLCASSLGGTAKEQYFGPGTRLTVT.

The CDR3 nucleotides are TGTGCCAGCAGCCCCGGACCAGGGATGAACACTGAAGCTTTCTTT. Translation: CASSPGPGMNTEAFF. This chain uses TRBV7-2 with TRBJ1-1, with a tentative D call TRBD1 (5 bases). This CDR3 region has 15 residues. Germline V gene sequence: CDR1 SGHTA, CDR2 FQGNSA. V was cut by 5 bases and J by 0 bases, with 13 bases left in between.

The genes are TRBV19 and TRBJ1-3; D might be TRBD1 (5 bases). Trimming took 7 bases from V and 3 from J, leaving 16 bases between them. Germline CDR1 is LNHDA and CDR2 is SQIVND (reference sequence). The CDR3 length is 15 residues. The CDR3 sequence: CASTNQGSGGNTIYF. In DNA, the CDR3 is TGTGCCAGTACAAATCAGGGAAGTGGTGGAAACACCATATATTTT.

The chain recombines TRBV23-1 with TRBJ2-1; TRBD1 agrees at 9 bases. TRBV23-1 falls under the ORF class, with uncertain function. Losses at the gene ends were 0 bases for V and 5 bases for J; bases not matched to a gene: 5. CDR3 size: 16 residues. The CDR3: CASSQSGTGNHNEQFF. CDR3 DNA sequence: TGCGCCAGCAGTCAATCCGGGACAGGGAATCACAATGAGCAGTTCTTC.

The CDR3 loop reads CASHVGGMYNEQFF. The CDR3 DNA reads TGCGCCAGCCATGTGGGAGGTATGTACAATGAGCAGTTCTTC. The rearrangement uses TRBV5-1 and TRBJ2-1; possible D gene TRBD2, 6 bases. CDR3 length: 14 amino acids. CDR1 and CDR2 from the germline V gene are SGHRS and YFSETQ. Trimming took off 7 bases at V and 4 bases at J, with 15 bases between the two ends.

The CDR3 here is CAWIGTGGSYGYTF. The CDR3 DNA reads TGTGCCTGGATTGGGACAGGGGGCAGCTATGGCTACACCTTC. V gene TRBV30 combines with J gene TRBJ1-2; the match to TRBD1 covers 12 bases. The CDR3 has 14 residues. Germline CDR1 and CDR2: GTSNPN and SVGIG (reference sequence). Trimming at V came to 4 bases and at J to 4 bases, leaving 4 bases not matched to a gene. Full variable domain (rest looked up from reference TRBV30 and TRBJ1-2): SQTIHQWPATLVQPVGSPLSLECTVEGTSNPNLYWYRQAAGRGLQLLFYSVGIGQISSEVPQNLSASRPQDRQFILSSKKLLLSDSGFYLCAWIGTGGSYGYTFGSGTRLTVV.

This clone was recorded only once. V is TRBV5-5 and J is TRBJ1-4, with a weak D call TRBD1 (5 bases). V was clipped by 0 bases and J by 3 bases, with 9 bases between them. Germline values: CDR1 SGHKS, CDR2 YYEKEE (reference sequence). The CDR3 covers 15 residues. In nucleotides, the CDR3 is TGTGCCAGCAGCTTGGAAATAGGGGCTAATGAAAAACTGTTTTTT. Amino acids: CASSLEIGANEKLFF.

The chain carries TRBV7-9 and TRBJ2-7; 10 bases line up with TRBD2. V trimming: 5 bases; J trimming: 10 bases; junction bases outside the gene matches: 8. The CDR3 consists of 13 residues. Germline CDR1 and CDR2: SEHNR and FQNEAQ (reference sequence). CDR3 bases: TGTGCCAGCAGCCTCATTAGCGGGGGGAGACAGTACTTC. Protein product: CASSLISGGRQYF.